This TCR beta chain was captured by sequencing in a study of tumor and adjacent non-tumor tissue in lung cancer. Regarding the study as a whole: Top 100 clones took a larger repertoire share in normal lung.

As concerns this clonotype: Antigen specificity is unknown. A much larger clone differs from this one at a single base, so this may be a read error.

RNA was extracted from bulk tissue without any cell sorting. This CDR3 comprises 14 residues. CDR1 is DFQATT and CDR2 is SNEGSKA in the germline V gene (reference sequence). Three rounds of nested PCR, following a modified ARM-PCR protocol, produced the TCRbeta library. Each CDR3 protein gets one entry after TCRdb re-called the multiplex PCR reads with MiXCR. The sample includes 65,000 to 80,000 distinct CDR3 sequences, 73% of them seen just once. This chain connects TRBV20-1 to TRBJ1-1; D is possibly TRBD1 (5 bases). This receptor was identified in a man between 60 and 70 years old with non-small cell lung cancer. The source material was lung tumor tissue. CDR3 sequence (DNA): TGCAGTGCTAGAGAATTCAACAGGAACACTGGAGCTTTCTTT. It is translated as CSAREFNRNTGAFF.